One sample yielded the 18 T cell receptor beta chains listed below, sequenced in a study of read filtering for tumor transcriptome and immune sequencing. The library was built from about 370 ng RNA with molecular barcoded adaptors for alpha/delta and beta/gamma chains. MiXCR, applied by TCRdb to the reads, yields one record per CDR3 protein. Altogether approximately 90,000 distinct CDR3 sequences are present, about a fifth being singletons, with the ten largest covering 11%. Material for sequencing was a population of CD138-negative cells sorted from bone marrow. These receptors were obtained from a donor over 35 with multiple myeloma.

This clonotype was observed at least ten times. The CDR3 here is CASSNRGSGANVLTF. In DNA form, the CDR3 reads TGTGCCAGCAGCAACAGGGGCTCTGGGGCCAACGTCCTGACTTTC. The rearrangement joins TRBV6-2 or TRBV6-3 to TRBJ2-6; 7 positions agree with TRBD1. The V segment lost 6 bases and the J segment 0 bases; nucleotides outside the gene matches: 2. Germline V gene data show CDR1 as MNHEY and CDR2 as SVGEGT. The CDR3 loop spans 15 amino acids.

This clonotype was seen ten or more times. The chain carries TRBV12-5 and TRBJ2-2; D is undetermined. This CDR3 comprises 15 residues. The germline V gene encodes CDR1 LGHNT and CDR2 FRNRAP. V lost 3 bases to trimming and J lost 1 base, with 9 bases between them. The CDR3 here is CASGFGPRNTGELFF. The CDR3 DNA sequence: TGTGCTAGTGGTTTCGGACCTAGGAACACCGGGGAGCTGTTTTTT.

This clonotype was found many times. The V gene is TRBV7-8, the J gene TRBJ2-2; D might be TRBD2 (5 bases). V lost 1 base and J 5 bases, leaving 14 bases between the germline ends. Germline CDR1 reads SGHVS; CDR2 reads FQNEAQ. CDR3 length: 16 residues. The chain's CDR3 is CASSLGPASRTGELFF. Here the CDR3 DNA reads TGTGCCAGCAGCTTAGGTCCGGCTAGCCGGACCGGGGAGCTGTTTTTT.

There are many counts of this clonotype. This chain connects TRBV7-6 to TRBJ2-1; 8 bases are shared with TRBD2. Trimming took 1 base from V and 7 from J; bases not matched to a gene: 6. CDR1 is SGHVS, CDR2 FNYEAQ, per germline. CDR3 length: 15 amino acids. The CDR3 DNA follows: TGTGCCAGCAGCTTAGACGGGACTAGATTTAATGAGCAGTTCTTC. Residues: CASSLDGTRFNEQFF.

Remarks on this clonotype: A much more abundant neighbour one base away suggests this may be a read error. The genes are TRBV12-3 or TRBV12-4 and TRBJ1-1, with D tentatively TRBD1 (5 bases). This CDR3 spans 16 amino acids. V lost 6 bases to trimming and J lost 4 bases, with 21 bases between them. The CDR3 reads CASSPIGRAWSTEAFF. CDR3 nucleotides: TGTGCCAGCAGCCCGATCGGCAGGGCGTGGAGCACTGAAGCTTTCTTT.

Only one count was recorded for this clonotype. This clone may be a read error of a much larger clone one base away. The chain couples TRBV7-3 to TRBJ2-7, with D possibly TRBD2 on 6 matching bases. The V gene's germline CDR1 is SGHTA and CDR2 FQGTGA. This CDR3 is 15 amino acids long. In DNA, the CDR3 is TGTGCCAGCAGCTTAATGCGGGGACCCTTCTACGGGCAGTACTTC. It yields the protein CASSLMRGPFYGQYF.

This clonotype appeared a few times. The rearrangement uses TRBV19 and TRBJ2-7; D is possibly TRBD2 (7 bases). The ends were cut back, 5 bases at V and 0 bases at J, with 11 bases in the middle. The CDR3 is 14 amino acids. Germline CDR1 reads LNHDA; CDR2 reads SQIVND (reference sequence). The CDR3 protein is CASSARGASYEQYF. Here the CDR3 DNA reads TGTGCCAGTAGTGCCCGGGGGGCCTCCTACGAGCAGTACTTC.

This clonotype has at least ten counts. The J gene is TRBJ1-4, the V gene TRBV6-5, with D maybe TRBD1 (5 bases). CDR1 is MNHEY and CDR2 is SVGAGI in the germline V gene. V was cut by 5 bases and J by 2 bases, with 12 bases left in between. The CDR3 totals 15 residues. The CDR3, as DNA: TGTGCCAGCAGTCGTGGGGGGAGGACTAATGAAAAACTGTTTTTT. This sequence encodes CASSRGGRTNEKLFF.

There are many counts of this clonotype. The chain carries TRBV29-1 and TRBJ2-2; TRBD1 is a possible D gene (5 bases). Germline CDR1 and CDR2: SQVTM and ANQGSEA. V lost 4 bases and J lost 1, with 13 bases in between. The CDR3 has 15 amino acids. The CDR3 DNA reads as TGCAGCGTTGCGCCCAAAGGGGTGAACACCGGGGAGCTGTTTTTT. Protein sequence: CSVAPKGVNTGELFF.

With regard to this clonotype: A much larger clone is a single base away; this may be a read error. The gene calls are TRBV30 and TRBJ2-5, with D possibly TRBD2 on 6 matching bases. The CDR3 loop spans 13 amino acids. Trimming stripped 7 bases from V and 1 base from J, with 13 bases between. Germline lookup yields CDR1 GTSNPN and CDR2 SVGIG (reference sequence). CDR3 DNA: TGTGCCTCCGAGGCGGGGTCCCAAGAGACCCAGTACTTC. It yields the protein CASEAGSQETQYF.

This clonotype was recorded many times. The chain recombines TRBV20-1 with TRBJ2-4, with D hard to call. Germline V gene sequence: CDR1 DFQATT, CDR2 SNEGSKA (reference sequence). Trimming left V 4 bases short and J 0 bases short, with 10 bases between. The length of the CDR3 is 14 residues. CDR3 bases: TGCAGTGCTAAGGTAGTCCTAGCCAAAAACATTCAGTACTTC. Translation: CSAKVVLAKNIQYF.

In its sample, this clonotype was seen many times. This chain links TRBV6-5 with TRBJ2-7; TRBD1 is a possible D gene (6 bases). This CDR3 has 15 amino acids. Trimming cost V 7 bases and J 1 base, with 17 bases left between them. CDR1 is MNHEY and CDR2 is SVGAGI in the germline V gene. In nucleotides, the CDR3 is TGTGCCAGCATCCGACCCCACAGGGTTTCCTACGAGCAGTACTTC. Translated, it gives CASIRPHRVSYEQYF.

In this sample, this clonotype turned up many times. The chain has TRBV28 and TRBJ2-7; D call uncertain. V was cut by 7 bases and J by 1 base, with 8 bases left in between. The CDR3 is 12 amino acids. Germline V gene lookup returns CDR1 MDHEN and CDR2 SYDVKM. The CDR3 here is CASNGRSYEQYF. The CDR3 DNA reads TGTGCCAGCAACGGCCGATCCTACGAGCAGTACTTC.

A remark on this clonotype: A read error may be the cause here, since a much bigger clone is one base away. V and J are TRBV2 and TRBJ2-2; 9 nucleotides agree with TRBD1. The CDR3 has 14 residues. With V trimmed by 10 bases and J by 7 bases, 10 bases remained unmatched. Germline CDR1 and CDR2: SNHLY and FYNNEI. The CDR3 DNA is TGTGCCACTCGGACAGGGGTCGCTGGCGGGGAGCTGTTTTTT. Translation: CATRTGVAGGELFF.

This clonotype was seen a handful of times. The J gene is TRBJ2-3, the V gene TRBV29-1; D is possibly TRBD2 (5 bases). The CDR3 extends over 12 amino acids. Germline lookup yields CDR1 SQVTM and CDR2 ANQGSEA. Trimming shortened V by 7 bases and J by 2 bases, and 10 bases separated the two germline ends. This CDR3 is CSGGLLTDTQYF. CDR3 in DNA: TGCAGCGGCGGACTTCTCACAGATACGCAGTATTTT.

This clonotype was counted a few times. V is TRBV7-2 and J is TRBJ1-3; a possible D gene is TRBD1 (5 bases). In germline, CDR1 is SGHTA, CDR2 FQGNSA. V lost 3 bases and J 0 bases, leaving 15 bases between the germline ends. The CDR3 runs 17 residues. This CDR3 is CASSLAGTAVSGNTIYF. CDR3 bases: TGTGCCAGCAGCTTGGCCGGGACGGCCGTCTCTGGAAACACCATATATTTT.

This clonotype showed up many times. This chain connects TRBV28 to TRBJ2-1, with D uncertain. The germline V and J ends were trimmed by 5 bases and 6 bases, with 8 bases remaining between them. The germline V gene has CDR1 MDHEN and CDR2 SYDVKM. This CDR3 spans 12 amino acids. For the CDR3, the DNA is TGTGCCAGCAGTCCCCGACCCAATGAGCAGTTCTTC. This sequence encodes CASSPRPNEQFF.

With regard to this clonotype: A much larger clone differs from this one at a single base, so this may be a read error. The CDR3 here is CASSQDRAEAFF. As DNA, the CDR3 is TGTGCCAGCAGTCAGGACAGGGCTGAAGCTTTCTTT. The genes are TRBV28 and TRBJ1-1; 8 nucleotides line up with TRBD1. Per the germline V gene, CDR1 is MDHEN and CDR2 is SYDVKM. This CDR3 region has 12 residues. J was trimmed by 6 bases and V by 5 bases; bases with no gene match: 2.